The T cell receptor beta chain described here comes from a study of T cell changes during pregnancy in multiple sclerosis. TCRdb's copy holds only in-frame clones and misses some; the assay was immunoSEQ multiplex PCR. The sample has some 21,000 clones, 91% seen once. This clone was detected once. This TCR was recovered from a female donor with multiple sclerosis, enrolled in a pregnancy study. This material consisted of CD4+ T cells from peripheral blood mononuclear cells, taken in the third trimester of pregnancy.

CDR3 amino acids: CASSLGRGGNFYTQYF. Written as DNA, the CDR3 is TGTGCCAGCAGCTTGGGGCGGGGGGGCAATTTTTATACGCAGTATTTT. The chain employs TRBV11-3 and TRBJ2-3; 9 nucleotides match TRBD2. From germline, CDR1 is SGHNT and CDR2 YENEEA. The CDR3 consists of 16 residues. V was clipped by 3 bases and J by 7 bases; unmatched bases: 11.